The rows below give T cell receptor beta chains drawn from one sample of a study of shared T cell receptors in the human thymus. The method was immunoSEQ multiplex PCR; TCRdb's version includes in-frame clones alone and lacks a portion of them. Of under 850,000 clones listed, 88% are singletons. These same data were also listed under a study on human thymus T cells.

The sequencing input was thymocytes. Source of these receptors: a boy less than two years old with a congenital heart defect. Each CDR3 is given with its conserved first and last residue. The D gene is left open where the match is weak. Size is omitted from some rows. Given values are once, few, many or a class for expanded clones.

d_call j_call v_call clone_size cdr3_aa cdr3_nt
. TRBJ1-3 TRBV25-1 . CASTEGGAGNTIYF TGTGCCAGCACCGAGGGGGGGGCAGGAAACACCATATATTTT
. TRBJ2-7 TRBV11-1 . CASSKGGIEYEQYF TGTGCCAGCTCCAAGGGAGGAATCGAATACGAGCAGTACTTC
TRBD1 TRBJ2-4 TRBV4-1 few CASSVQTGVKNIQYF TGCGCCAGCAGCGTCCAGACAGGGGTCAAAAACATTCAGTACTTC
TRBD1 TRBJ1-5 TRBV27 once CASRRQGVHLSNQPQHF TGTGCCAGCAGGAGACAGGGCGTCCACTTAAGCAATCAGCCCCAGCATTTT
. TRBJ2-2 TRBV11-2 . CASRARGGELFF TGTGCCAGCAGGGCGAGAGGCGGGGAGCTGTTTTTT
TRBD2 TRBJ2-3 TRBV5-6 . CASLMTSGKERGTDTQYF TGTGCCAGCCTTATGACTAGCGGGAAGGAACGGGGCACAGATACGCAGTATTTT
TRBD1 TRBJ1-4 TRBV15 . CATSRDIRGDEKLFF TGTGCCACCAGCAGAGATATCAGGGGGGATGAAAAACTGTTTTTT
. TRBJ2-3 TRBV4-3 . CASSQAPDTQYF TGCGCCAGCAGCCAAGCCCCGGATACGCAGTATTTT
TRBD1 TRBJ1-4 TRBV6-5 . CASSWTGQNEKLFF TGTGCCAGCAGTTGGACAGGGCAGAATGAAAAACTGTTTTTT
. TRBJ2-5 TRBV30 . CAWGRETQYF TGTGCCTGGGGGAGGGAGACCCAGTACTTC
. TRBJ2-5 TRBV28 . CASQPLQRQGGETQYF TGTGCCAGCCAACCTCTACAGAGGCAGGGCGGAGAGACCCAGTACTTC
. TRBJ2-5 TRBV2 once CASSSLPGLVETQYF TGTGCCAGCAGTTCTCTCCCGGGACTTGTAGAGACCCAGTACTTC
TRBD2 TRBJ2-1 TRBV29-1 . CSVDPGTSAYNEQFF TGCAGCGTGGACCCCGGGACTAGCGCCTACAATGAGCAGTTCTTC
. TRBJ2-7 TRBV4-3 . CASSQAGRGYEQYF TGCGCCAGCAGCCAAGCCGGGAGAGGGTACGAGCAGTACTTC
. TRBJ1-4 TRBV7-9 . CASSLGRGRRYEKLFF TGTGCCAGCAGCTTGGGTAGGGGGAGAAGATATGAAAAACTGTTTTTT
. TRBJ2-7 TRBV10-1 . CASSESRTKPYEQYF TGCGCCAGCAGTGAGTCGCGGACTAAACCCTACGAGCAGTACTTC
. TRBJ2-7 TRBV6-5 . CASTTPRTYEQYF TGTGCCAGCACCACCCCACGGACTTACGAGCAGTACTTC
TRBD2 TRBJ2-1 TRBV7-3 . CASSLWGLAGVSHEGLYNEQFF TGTGCCAGCAGCTTATGGGGACTAGCGGGAGTAAGCCACGAGGGGCTCTACAATGAGCAGTTCTTC
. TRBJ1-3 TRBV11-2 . CASSATDTIYF TGTGCCAGCAGCGCAACGGACACCATATATTTT
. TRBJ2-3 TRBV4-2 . CASSQDKARIEDTQYF TGTGCCAGCAGCCAAGATAAAGCGCGAATAGAAGATACGCAGTATTTT
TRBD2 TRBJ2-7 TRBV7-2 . CASSLQSWREPSYEQYF TGTGCCAGCAGCTTACAGTCCTGGCGGGAGCCTTCCTACGAGCAGTACTTC
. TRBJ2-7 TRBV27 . CASSDGPSNEQYF TGTGCCAGCAGTGACGGGCCTAGCAACGAGCAGTACTTC
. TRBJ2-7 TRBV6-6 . CASRRSREQGSYEQYF TGTGCCAGCAGAAGATCCCGGGAACAGGGCTCCTACGAGCAGTACTTC
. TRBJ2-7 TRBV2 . CASIRFVGADEQYF TGTGCCAGCATAAGGTTTGTGGGAGCGGACGAGCAGTACTTC
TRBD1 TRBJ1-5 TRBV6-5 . CASTKQGALHF TGTGCCAGCACCAAACAGGGGGCATTACATTTT
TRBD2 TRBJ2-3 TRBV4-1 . CASSPSRQRGEGDTQYF TGCGCCAGCAGCCCAAGTAGGCAGCGGGGAGAGGGTGATACGCAGTATTTT